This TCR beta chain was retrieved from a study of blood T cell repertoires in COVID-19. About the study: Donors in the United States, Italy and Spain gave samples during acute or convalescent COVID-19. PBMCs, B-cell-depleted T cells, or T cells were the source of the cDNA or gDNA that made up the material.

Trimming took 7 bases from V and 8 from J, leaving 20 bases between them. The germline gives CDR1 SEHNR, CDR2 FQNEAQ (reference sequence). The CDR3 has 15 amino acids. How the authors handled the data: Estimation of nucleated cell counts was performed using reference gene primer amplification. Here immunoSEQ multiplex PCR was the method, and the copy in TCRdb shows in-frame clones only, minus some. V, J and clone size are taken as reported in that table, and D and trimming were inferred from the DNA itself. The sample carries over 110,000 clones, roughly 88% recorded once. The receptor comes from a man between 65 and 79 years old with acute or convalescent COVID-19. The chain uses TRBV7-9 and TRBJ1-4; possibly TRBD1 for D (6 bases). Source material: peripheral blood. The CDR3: CASIRLGRGLEKLFF. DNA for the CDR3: TGTGCCAGCATCCGTTTGGGCAGGGGTCTGGAAAAACTGTTTTTT.